These 22 T cell receptor beta chains came from one sample sequenced in a study of blood T cell repertoires in COVID-19. Only in-frame clones appear in the TCRdb table, and some are missing; sequencing was by immunoSEQ multiplex PCR. This sample has about 42,000 clones, with around four fifths found just once. The material sequenced was peripheral blood. These receptor sequences come from a man in his forties or fifties with active COVID-19.

This clone occurred once. This rearrangement joins TRBV6-4 to TRBJ2-3, with a possible D match to TRBD2 (7 bases). The CDR3 loop spans 14 amino acids. Trimming pared 2 bases from V and 2 bases from J, leaving 8 bases between. In germline, CDR1 is MRHNA, CDR2 SNTAGT. CDR3 sequence: CASSDGGATDTQYF. The CDR3 DNA sequence: TGTGCCAGCAGTGACGGGGGGGCCACAGATACGCAGTATTTT.

Details on this clone: This same CDR3 is encoded by further DNA sequences in the sample. This chain links TRBV19 with TRBJ2-3, with TRBD2 as a possible D gene (6 bases). Trimming pared 5 bases from V and 0 bases from J, leaving 24 bases between. CDR3 length: 19 residues. The germline V gene encodes CDR1 LNHDA and CDR2 SQIVND (reference sequence). The chain's CDR3 is CASSAPRGKGTTSTDTQYF. The CDR3 coding sequence is TGTGCCAGTAGTGCTCCCCGGGGGAAGGGAACAACTAGCACAGATACGCAGTATTTT.

This chain connects TRBV24-1 to TRBJ2-3; TRBD2 aligns across 8 bases. Trimming removed 4 bases from V and 0 bases from J; junction bases left unmatched: 8. The CDR3 loop spans 17 amino acids. Germline lookup yields CDR1 KGHDR and CDR2 SFDVKD. The CDR3, as DNA: TGTGCCACCAGTGACTCCACCCCGGGGGGGAGCACAGATACGCAGTATTTT. It translates to CATSDSTPGGSTDTQYF.

The chain joins TRBV7-8 to TRBJ1-6; D is undetermined. Trimming left V 1 base short and J 10 bases short, with 8 bases between. The CDR3 is 13 residues long. Looked up from germline, CDR1 is SGHVS and CDR2 is FQNEAQ. The CDR3 region is CASSLVYSSPLHF. The CDR3 nucleotides are TGTGCCAGCAGCTTAGTTTATAGCTCACCCCTCCACTTT.

The chain has TRBV4-1 and TRBJ2-2; TRBD1 aligns across 9 bases. This CDR3 contains 15 residues. Trimming cost V 1 base and J 6 bases; bases outside gene matches: 3. CDR1 and CDR2 (germline): MGHRA, YSYEKL. Here the CDR3 DNA reads TGCGCCAGCAGCCAAGCCGGACAGGGGTCCGGGGAGCTGTTTTTT. Protein: CASSQAGQGSGELFF.

The sample holds one count of this clone. The rearrangement links TRBV5-1 to TRBJ2-1, with 10 bases lining up with TRBD2. The ends lost 4 bases at V and 8 bases at J; junction bases unmatched: 9. The CDR3 totals 15 residues. Germline CDR1 reads SGHRS; CDR2 reads YFSETQ. The CDR3 coding sequence is TGCGCCAGCAGCCCAACAGCGGGGGGGCCTTATGAGCAGTTCTTC. This gives the protein CASSPTAGGPYEQFF.

The chain joins TRBV6-5 to TRBJ1-5; 9 positions agree with TRBD1. With 2 bases clipped from V and 4 bases from J, the junction kept 3 bases outside the gene matches. Germline lookup yields CDR1 MNHEY and CDR2 SVGAGI. The CDR3 loop spans 15 amino acids. CDR3 sequence reads: CASSYTGQGNQPQHF. CDR3 coding DNA: TGTGCCAGCAGTTACACCGGACAGGGGAATCAGCCCCAGCATTTT.

V gene TRBV6-6 combines with J gene TRBJ1-5, with TRBD1 identical over 10 bases. CDR3 length: 14 amino acids. Looked up from germline, CDR1 is MNHNY and CDR2 is SVGAGI (reference sequence). V lost 5 bases to trimming and J lost 6 bases; unmatched junction nucleotides: 4. CDR3 region: CASSRTGGVQPQHF. The CDR3 DNA follows: TGTGCCAGCAGTAGGACAGGGGGGGTTCAGCCCCAGCATTTT.

Sample share makes this clone medium-sized. This chain connects TRBV12-5 to TRBJ2-7; D is undetermined. CDR1 LGHNT and CDR2 FRNRAP come from the germline V gene. V was trimmed by 3 bases and J by 6 bases, leaving 12 bases between them. This CDR3 comprises 13 residues. CDR3 in amino acids: CASGFGLSREQYF. The CDR3 DNA reads as TGTGCTAGTGGTTTCGGTCTTTCGCGCGAGCAGTACTTC. The variable domain in full, with the rest retrieved from reference TRBV12-5 and TRBJ2-7, is DARVTQTPRHKVTEMGQEVTMRCQPILGHNTVFWYRQTMMQGLELLAYFRNRAPLDDSGMPKDRFSAEMPDATLATLKIQPSEPRDSAVYFCASGFGLSREQYFGPGTRLTVT.

The chain couples TRBV5-1 to TRBJ1-5, with 9 positions matching TRBD1. Trimming at V came to 3 bases and at J to 6 bases, leaving 7 bases not matched to a gene. The germline gives CDR1 SGHRS, CDR2 YFSETQ. CDR3 size: 15 residues. The CDR3: CASSWGDRESQPQHF. DNA of the CDR3: TGCGCCAGCAGCTGGGGGGACAGGGAGAGTCAGCCCCAGCATTTT.

This clone was recorded once. The CDR3 DNA reads as TGTGCCAGCATCCTTAGCGGGGGGTGGGCAGATACGCAGTATTTT. Translation gives CASILSGGWADTQYF. The chain links TRBV6-5 to TRBJ2-3, with 10 bases aligning to TRBD2. Germline CDR1 MNHEY, CDR2 SVGAGI. CDR3 length equals 15 residues. Trimming cost V 7 bases and J 4 bases; bases outside gene matches: 8.

By sample share, this clone is medium-sized. This chain joins TRBV19 and TRBJ1-1, with D possibly being TRBD1 (5 bases). Germline V gene data show CDR1 as LNHDA and CDR2 as SQIVND (reference sequence). Trimming left V 7 bases short and J 4 bases short, with 13 bases between. The CDR3 sequence is 13 residues long. CDR3 nucleotides: TGTGCCAGTAAAGAGGGCGGGACCACTGAAGCTTTCTTT. Its protein product is CASKEGGTTEAFF.

V and J are TRBV18 and TRBJ1-6; D unresolved. Trimming left V 8 bases short and J 4 bases short, with 9 bases between. The CDR3 extends over 13 amino acids. The germline CDR1 and CDR2 sequences are KGHSH and LQKENI. The CDR3 nucleotides are TGTGCCAGCCGACCGGGATATAATTCACCCCTCCACTTT. It encodes CASRPGYNSPLHF.

The chain is built from TRBV6-2 or TRBV6-3 and TRBJ2-7; D not certain. Per the germline V gene, CDR1 is MNHEY and CDR2 is SVGEGT. Trimming shortened V by 0 bases and J by 3 bases, and 9 bases separated the two germline ends. There are 14 residues in the CDR3. The CDR3 nucleotides read TGTGCCAGCAGTTACTCTGTCCTGCGCTACGAGCAGTACTTC. Translation gives CASSYSVLRYEQYF.

The rearrangement uses TRBV6-1 and TRBJ2-3, with D uncertain. This CDR3 contains 13 residues. V lost 2 bases to trimming and J lost 6 bases, with 9 bases between them. Germline V gives CDR1 MNHNS, CDR2 SASEGT. In DNA form, the CDR3 reads TGTGCCAGCAGTGAACGACGGGTGGATACGCAGTATTTT. This sequence encodes CASSERRVDTQYF.

This clone has only one observation. The chain carries TRBV2 and TRBJ2-5; the D gene is possibly TRBD1 (6 bases). This CDR3 is 15 amino acids long. Trimming cost V 0 bases and J 0 bases, with 8 bases left between them. Germline CDR1 reads SNHLY; CDR2 reads FYNNEI. The CDR3 DNA reads TGTGCCAGCAGTGAAGCTAGGGGGTACCAAGAGACCCAGTACTTC. Translated, it gives CASSEARGYQETQYF.

The chain recombines TRBV2 with TRBJ1-1; 11 bases line up with TRBD1. This CDR3 spans 16 amino acids. Germline-derived CDR1 and CDR2 are SNHLY and FYNNEI. V lost 5 bases and J lost 3; bases outside the gene matches: 8. The CDR3 loop reads CASSSDRGRIDTEAFF. The DNA of the CDR3 is TGTGCCAGCAGTTCGGACAGGGGGCGCATAGACACTGAAGCTTTCTTT.

The chain combines TRBV6-2 or TRBV6-3 with TRBJ1-5; 8 bases match TRBD1. The V gene's germline CDR1 is MNHEY and CDR2 SVGEGT. J gave up 6 bases and V 5 bases, and 12 bases lay outside the gene matches. This CDR3 spans 16 amino acids. The CDR3 coding sequence is TGTGCCAGCAGTCAGGTCAACGGACAGGGCACTCAGCCCCAGCATTTT. Protein: CASSQVNGQGTQPQHF.

The chain uses TRBV11-3 and TRBJ2-7; TRBD2 aligns across 11 bases. Trimming took 5 bases from V and 4 from J; bases not matched to a gene: 7. The CDR3 is 15 residues long. Germline V lookup: CDR1 SGHNT, CDR2 YENEEA. The CDR3 DNA reads as TGTGCCAGCAGCCGCGGGACTAGCGGTGGGTACGAGCAGTACTTC. Its translation: CASSRGTSGGYEQYF. Full variable domain (outside the CDR3, taken from reference TRBV11-3 and TRBJ2-7): EAGVVQSPRYKIIEKKQPVAFWCNPISGHNTLYWYLQNLGQGPELLIRYENEEAVDDSQLPKDRFSAERLKGVDSTLKIQPAELGDSAVYLCASSRGTSGGYEQYFGPGTRLTVT.

This clone turned up a few times. The chain has TRBV6-5 and TRBJ1-6; D gene unclear. With 6 bases removed from V and 0 bases from J, the gap between germline ends came to 9 bases. The CDR3 extends over 15 amino acids. Germline V CDR1 and CDR2: MNHEY, SVGAGI. CDR3 sequence (DNA): TGTGCCAGCAGAACCAAGAGCTCCTATAATTCACCCCTCCACTTT. This gives the protein CASRTKSSYNSPLHF.

The chain carries TRBV2 and TRBJ2-5; TRBD2 matches at 8 bases. With 5 bases clipped from V and 1 base from J, the junction kept 6 bases outside the gene matches. The germline CDR1 and CDR2 sequences are SNHLY and FYNNEI. This CDR3 has 15 amino acids. CDR3: CASSTAGVGQETQYF. The CDR3 DNA reads as TGTGCCAGCAGTACAGCGGGAGTAGGCCAAGAGACCCAGTACTTC. Full variable domain (outside the CDR3, taken from reference TRBV2 and TRBJ2-5): EPEVTQTPSHQVTQMGQEVILRCVPISNHLYFYWYRQILGQKVEFLVSFYNNEISEKSEIFDDQFSVERPDGSNFTLKIRSTKLEDSAMYFCASSTAGVGQETQYFGPGTRLLVL.

The rearrangement links TRBV25-1 to TRBJ1-1; no clear D. V gave up 0 bases and J gave up 0 bases, with 14 bases separating them. This CDR3 has 17 amino acids. Germline V lookup: CDR1 MGHDK, CDR2 SYGVNS. This chain's CDR3 is CASSEYQQPTMNTEAFF. The CDR3 DNA is TGTGCCAGCAGTGAATACCAACAGCCTACCATGAACACTGAAGCTTTCTTT.